This T cell receptor (beta chain) was sequenced in a study of control samples from healthy donors and cancer patients. The table came from immunoSEQ multiplex PCR; TCRdb's copy has only in-frame clones and leaves some out. The sample holds some 130,000 clones; 90% are singletons and the top ten take about 2.5%. CDR3 length equals 15 residues. V was pared by 1 base and J by 2 bases, with 11 bases between. CDR1 and CDR2 (germline): SGHRS, YFSETQ. The source material was blood. This sequence joins TRBV5-1 and TRBJ2-3; a weak D match, TRBD1 (5 bases). The receptor comes from a man aged 35 to 55 in good health. CDR3 nucleotide sequence: TGCGCCAGCAGCTTGATAAGGGGAAACACAGATACGCAGTATTTT. Translating it yields CASSLIRGNTDTQYF.